This T cell receptor (beta chain) was recovered during a study of Ad26.COV2.S vaccination and SARS-CoV-2 variants. The treatment here: about 20 received Ad26.COV2.S at low or high dose, single or two shots; 5 received placebo; per-sample allocation not given. Samples were taken on day 63 after the first vaccine or placebo injection. Details on this clone: No antigen is known for it.

General study results and limits: Comparability of non-spike TCR breadth was observed across vaccine and placebo recipients. It was reported that spike-specific CD8+ and CD4+ T cell responses were substantially broad after vaccination. Possible underestimation of total T cell responses by the TCR breadth and depth analyses was noted.

Libraries were prepared by immunoSEQ multiplex PCR; TCRdb keeps only in-frame clonotypes and omits some of them. This table has about 400,000 clones, approximately 83% appearing once. CDR1 is SGDLS, CDR2 YYNGEE, per germline. V was trimmed by 0 bases and J by 4 bases, leaving 11 bases between them. This CDR3 spans 15 amino acids. The origin of this receptor is a person between 18 and 60 years old who received the Ad26.COV2.S COVID-19 vaccine or a placebo. The sample consisted of peripheral blood, taken in a trial of Ad26.COV2.S vaccine versus placebo. V gene TRBV9 combines with J gene TRBJ2-1; TRBD1 or TRBD2 may be the D gene (5 bases each). Here the CDR3 reads CASSVGGGGYNEQFF. The DNA for the CDR3 is TGTGCCAGCAGCGTAGGGGGCGGAGGATACAATGAGCAGTTCTTC.